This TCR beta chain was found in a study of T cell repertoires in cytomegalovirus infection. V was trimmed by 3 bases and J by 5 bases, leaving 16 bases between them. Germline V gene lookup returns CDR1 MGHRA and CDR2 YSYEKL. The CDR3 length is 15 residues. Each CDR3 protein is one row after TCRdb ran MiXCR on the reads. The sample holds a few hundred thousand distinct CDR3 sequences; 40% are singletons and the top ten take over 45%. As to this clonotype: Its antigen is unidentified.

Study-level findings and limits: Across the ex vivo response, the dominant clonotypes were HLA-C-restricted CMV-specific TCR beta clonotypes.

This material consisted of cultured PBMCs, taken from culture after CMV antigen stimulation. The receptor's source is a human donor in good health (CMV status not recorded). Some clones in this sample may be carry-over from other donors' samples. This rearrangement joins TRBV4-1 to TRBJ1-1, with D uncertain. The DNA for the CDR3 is TGCGCCAGCAGCCAGCAGCGGGCCGCCGTAACTGAAGCTTTCTTT. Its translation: CASSQQRAAVTEAFF.